This T cell receptor beta chain was recovered during a study of cytomegalovirus exposure and HLA in healthy donors. Study background: The same platform was used for the 110 or so validation repertoires as for the roughly 660 first-cohort repertoires, as reported in a later analysis. Study observations and caveats: Testing in vitro showed three CMV-associated chains specific for CMV antigens. For cytomegalovirus status, the classifier reportedly gave diagnoses with high specificity and sensitivity.

TCRdb's table, derived via immunoSEQ multiplex PCR, lists solely in-frame clones and lacks some. The repertoire holds approximately 97,000 clones, with about 93% as singletons. The CDR3 sequence is 14 residues long. Per the germline V gene, CDR1 is MNHEY and CDR2 is SMNVEV (reference sequence). Trimming took 2 bases from V and 7 from J, leaving 15 bases between them. Separate from the approximately 650-subject first cohort, the approximately 130-subject validation cohort was the one that the donors belonged to. This clone was observed once. Antigen unknown. The gene calls are TRBV27 and TRBJ2-7, with a possible D match to TRBD2 (7 bases). The clonotype comes from a woman in her twenties or thirties in good health and CMV-seropositive. The sample consisted of PBMCs. The CDR3 DNA sequence: TGTGCCAGCAGTTTAATGCGGGGGCGCGGAGAGCAGTACTTC. This gives the protein CASSLMRGRGEQYF.